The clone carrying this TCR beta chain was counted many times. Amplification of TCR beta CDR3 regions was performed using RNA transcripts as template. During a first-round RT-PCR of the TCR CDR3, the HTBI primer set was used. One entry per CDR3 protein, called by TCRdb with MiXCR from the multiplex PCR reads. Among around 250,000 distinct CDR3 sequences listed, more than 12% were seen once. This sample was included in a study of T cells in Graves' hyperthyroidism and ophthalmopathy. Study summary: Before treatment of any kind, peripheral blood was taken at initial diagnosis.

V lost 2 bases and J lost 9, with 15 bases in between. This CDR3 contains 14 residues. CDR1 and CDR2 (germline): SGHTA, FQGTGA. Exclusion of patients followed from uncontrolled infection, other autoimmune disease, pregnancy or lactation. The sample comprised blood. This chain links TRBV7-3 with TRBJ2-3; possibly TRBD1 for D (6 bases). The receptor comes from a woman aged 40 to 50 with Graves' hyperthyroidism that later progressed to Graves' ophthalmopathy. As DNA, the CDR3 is TGTGCCAGCAGCTTAGGGGGCGTCTCGGGCACGCAGTATTTT. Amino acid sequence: CASSLGGVSGTQYF.